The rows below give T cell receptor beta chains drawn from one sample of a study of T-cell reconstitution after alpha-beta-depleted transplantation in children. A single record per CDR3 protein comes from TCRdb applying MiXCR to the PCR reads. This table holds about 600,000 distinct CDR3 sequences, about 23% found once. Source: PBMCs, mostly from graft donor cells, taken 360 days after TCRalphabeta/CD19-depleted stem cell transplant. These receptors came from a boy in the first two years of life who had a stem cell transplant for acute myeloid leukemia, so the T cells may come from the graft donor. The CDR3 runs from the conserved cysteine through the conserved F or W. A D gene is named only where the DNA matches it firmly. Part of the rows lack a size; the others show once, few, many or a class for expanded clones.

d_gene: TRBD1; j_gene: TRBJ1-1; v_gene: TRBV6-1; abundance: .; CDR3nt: TGTGCCAGCAGTGAAGCCAGGGGGCGAATCACTGAAGCTTTCTTT; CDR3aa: CASSEARGRITEAFF
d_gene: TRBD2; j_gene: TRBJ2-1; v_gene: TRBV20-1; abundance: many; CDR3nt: TGCAGTGCTAGAGCGGGAATATTGCGGGGGGGCTACAATGAGCAGTTCTTC; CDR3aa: CSARAGILRGGYNEQFF
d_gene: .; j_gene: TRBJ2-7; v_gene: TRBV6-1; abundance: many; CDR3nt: TGTGCCAGCAGCTCTGGGCGACAGAGGAACTCCTACGAGCAGTACTTC; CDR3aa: CASSSGRQRNSYEQYF
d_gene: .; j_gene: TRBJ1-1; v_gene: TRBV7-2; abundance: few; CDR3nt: TGTGCCAGCAGCTTAGATGGAGGGGCGGGCACTGAAGCTTTCTTT; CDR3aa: CASSLDGGAGTEAFF
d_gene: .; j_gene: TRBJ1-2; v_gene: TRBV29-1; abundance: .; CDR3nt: TGCAGCGTTTTGCCAAATATACGACTCTCCAGGGTTGGCTACACCTTC; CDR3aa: CSVLPNIRLSRVGYTF
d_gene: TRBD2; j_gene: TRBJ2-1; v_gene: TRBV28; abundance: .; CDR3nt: TGTGCCAGCAGTTTCCTAGCGGGGGGGCCGAATTCCTACAATGAGCAGTTCTTC; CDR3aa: CASSFLAGGPNSYNEQFF
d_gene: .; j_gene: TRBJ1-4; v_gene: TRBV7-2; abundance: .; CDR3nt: TGTGCCAGCAGCTTTCCGCGGGAACAACTGTTTTTT; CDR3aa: CASSFPREQLFF
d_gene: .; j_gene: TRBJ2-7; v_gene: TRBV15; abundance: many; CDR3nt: TGTGCCACCAGCAGAGAGGGGGACCAGACAGTTCACTACGAGCAGTACTTC; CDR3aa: CATSREGDQTVHYEQYF
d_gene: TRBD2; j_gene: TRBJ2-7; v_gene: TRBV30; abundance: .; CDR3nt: TGTGCCTCCTCTGGGGGGGTCCACAAGAACTACGAGCAGTACTTC; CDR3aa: CASSGGVHKNYEQYF
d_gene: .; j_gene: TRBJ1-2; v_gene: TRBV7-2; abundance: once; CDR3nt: TGTGCCAGCAGCTTAGGAGAGACAGGCCCCTATGGCTACACCTTC; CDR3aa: CASSLGETGPYGYTF
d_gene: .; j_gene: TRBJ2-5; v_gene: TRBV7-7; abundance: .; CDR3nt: TGTGCCAGCAGCTTAGGGGACGGCGACCAAGAGACCCAGTACTTC; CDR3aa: CASSLGDGDQETQYF
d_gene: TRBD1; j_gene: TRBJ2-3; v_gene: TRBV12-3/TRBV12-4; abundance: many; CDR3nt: TGTGCCAGCAGCCACAACAGGGGGCAGATAGATACGCAGTATTTT; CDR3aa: CASSHNRGQIDTQYF
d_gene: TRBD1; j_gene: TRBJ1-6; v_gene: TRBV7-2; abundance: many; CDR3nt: TGTGCCAGCAGCTCCACAGGGGTCTCACCCCTCCACTTT; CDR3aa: CASSSTGVSPLHF
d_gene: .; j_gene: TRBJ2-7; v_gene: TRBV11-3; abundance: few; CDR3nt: TGTGCCAGCTCTAACCGGGACAAGAACTCCTACGAGCAGTACTTC; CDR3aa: CASSNRDKNSYEQYF
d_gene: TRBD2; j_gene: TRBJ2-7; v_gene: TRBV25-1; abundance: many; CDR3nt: TGTGCCAGCAGTGAATTAATTCTCGCGGGGGGGCCCCACGAGCAGTACTTC; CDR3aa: CASSELILAGGPHEQYF
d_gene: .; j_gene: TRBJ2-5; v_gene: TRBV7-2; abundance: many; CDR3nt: TGTGCCAGCAGCTTGTACAGGGAGCCTCAAGAGACCCAGTACTTC; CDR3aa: CASSLYREPQETQYF
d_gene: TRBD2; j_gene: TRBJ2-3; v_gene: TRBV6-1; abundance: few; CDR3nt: TGTGCCAGCAGCCCAGGGACTAGCGGGGGAGTGGAGGCAGATACGCAGTATTTT; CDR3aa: CASSPGTSGGVEADTQYF
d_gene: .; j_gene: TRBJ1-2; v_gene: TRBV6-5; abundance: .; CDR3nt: TGTGCCAGCAGTTACGGAACGGGGGGAAACTATGGCTACACCTTC; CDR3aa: CASSYGTGGNYGYTF
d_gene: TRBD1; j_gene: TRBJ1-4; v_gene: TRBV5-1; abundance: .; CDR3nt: TGCGCCAGCAGCAGAAGGACAGGGGAAAAGGAAAAACTGTTTTTT; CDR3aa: CASSRRTGEKEKLFF
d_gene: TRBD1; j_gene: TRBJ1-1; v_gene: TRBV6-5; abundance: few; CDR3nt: TGTGCCAGCAGTTTCCACAGGGGGAACACTGAAGCTTTCTTT; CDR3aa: CASSFHRGNTEAFF
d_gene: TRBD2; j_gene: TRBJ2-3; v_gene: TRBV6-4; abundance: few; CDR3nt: TGTGCCAGCAGTGACTCGACTAGCGGGCAAAGAGATACGCAGTATTTT; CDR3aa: CASSDSTSGQRDTQYF
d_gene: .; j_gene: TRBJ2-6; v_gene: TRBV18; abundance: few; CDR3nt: TGTGCCAGCTCACCCCAAGCCCAGGGGTTCCTCTCTGGGGCCAACGTCCTGACTTTC; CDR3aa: CASSPQAQGFLSGANVLTF
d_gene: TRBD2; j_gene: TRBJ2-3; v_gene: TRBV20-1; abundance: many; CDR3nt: TGCAGTGCTAGCGGGGGGAGGCGGGCCCTAGGCACAGATACGCAGTATTTT; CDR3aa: CSASGGRRALGTDTQYF
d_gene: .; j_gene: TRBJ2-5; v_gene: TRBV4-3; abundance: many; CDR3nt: TGCGCCAGCAGCCAAGATTGGGGGGCTGAAGAGACCCAGTACTTC; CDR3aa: CASSQDWGAEETQYF
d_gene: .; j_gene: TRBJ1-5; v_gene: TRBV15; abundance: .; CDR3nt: TGTGCCACCAGCAGAGATCGGGGGAACAATCAGCCCCAGCATTTT; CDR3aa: CATSRDRGNNQPQHF
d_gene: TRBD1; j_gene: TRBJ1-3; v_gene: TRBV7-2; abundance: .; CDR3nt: TGTGCCAGCAGCTTAGCCGCAGGGGGAGGAAACACCATATATTTT; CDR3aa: CASSLAAGGGNTIYF
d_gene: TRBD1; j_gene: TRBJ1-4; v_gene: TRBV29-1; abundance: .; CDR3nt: TGCAGCGTCCGACAGGGGGCTAATGAAAAACTGTTTTTT; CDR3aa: CSVRQGANEKLFF
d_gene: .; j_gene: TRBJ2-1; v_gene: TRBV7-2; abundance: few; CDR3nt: TGTGCCAGCAGCTTCCCAAGGGGGTCCAATGAGCAGTTCTTC; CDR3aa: CASSFPRGSNEQFF
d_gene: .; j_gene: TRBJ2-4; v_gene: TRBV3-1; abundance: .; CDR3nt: TGTGCCAGCAGCCAAGGGGGGGCCCCGGACATTCAGTACTTC; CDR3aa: CASSQGGAPDIQYF
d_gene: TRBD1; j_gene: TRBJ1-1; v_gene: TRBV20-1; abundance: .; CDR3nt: TGCAGTGCTAGAGAACGGACAGGGGTTGGCACTGAAGCTTTCTTT; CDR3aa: CSARERTGVGTEAFF
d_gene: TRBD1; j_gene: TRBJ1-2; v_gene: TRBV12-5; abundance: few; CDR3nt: TGTGCTAGTGGTTTGGCGCCGGGACAGATCTATGGCTACACCTTC; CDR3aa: CASGLAPGQIYGYTF
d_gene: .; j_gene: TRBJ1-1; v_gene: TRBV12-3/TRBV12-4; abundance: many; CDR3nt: TGTGCCAGCAGCCAGGGGAGGCCCACTGAAGCTTTCTTT; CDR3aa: CASSQGRPTEAFF
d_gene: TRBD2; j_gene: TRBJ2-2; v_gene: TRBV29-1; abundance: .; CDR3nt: TGCAGCGTTGCTCCGCGCGGGGGTGAGCTGTTTTTT; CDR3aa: CSVAPRGGELFF
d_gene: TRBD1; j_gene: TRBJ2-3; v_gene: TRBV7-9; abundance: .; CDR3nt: TGTGCCAGCAGCTTAGCTCAGGGGGCTTGGACAGATACGCAGTATTTT; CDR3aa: CASSLAQGAWTDTQYF
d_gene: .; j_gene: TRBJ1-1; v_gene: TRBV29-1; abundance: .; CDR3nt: TGCAGCGTTGAAAACAGCCTCATGAACACTGAAGCTTTCTTT; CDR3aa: CSVENSLMNTEAFF
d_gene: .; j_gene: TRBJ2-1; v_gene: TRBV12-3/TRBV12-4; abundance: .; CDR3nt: TGTGCCAGCAGTTCCCCCTCTAACAGCGTCTACAATGAGCAGTTCTTC; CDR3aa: CASSSPSNSVYNEQFF
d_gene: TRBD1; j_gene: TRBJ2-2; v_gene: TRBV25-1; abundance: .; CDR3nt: TGTGCCAGCAGTGAGGGACAGACCACCGGGGAGCTGTTTTTT; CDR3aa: CASSEGQTTGELFF
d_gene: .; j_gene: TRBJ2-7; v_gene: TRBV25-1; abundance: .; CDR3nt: TGTGCCAGCAGTGATCCCAACCCGTCGTACGAGCAGTACTTC; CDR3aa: CASSDPNPSYEQYF
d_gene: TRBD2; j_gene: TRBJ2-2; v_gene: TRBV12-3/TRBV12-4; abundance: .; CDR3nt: TGTGCCAGCAACAACCGGGGGGCGAACACCGGGGAGCTGTTTTTT; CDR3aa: CASNNRGANTGELFF
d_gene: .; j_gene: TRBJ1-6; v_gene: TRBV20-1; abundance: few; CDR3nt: TGCAGTGCTAGAGCAGGGGCGAAACACCGCAATTCACCCCTCCACTTT; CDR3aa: CSARAGAKHRNSPLHF
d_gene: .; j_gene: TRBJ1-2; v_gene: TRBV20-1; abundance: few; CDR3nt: TGCAGTGCTGCTAACTATGGCTACACCTTC; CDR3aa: CSAANYGYTF
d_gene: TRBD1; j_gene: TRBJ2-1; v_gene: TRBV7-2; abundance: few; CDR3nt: TGTGCCAGCAGCTGGAGACAGGGTAGGGAGTTCTTC; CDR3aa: CASSWRQGREFF
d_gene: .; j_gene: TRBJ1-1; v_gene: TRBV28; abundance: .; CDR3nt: TGTGCCAGCAGTTCGACAGAAGAAGCTTTCTTT; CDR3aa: CASSSTEEAFF
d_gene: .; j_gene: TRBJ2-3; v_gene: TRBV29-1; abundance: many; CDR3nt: TGCAGCGTTGAAGGCACAGATACGCAGTATTTT; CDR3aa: CSVEGTDTQYF
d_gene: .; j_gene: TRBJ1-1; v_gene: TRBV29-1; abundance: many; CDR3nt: TGCAGCGTTGAGAGGCAGGGGACAACTGAAGCTTTCTTT; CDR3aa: CSVERQGTTEAFF
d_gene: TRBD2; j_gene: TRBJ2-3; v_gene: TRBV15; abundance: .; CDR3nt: TGTGCCACCAGTTCTAGATCGGGGGGGCGAACAGATACGCAGTATTTT; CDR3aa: CATSSRSGGRTDTQYF
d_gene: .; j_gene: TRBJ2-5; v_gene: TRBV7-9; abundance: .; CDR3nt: TGTGCCAGCAGCTTAGTTCTTCGCCAAGAGACCCAGTACTTC; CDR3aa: CASSLVLRQETQYF
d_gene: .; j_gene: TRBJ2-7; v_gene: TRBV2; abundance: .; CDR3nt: TGTGCCAGCAGTGAAGGGCAGGGGACCACCTACGAGCAGTACTTC; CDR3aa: CASSEGQGTTYEQYF
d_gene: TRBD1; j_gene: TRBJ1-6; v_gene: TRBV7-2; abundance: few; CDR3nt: TGTGCCAGCAGCCCCTGGACAGGAGGTACACCCCTCCACTTT; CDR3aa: CASSPWTGGTPLHF
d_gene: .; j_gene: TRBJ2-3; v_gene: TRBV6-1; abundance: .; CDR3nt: TGTGCCAGCAGCTGGGGGGCCAGCACAGATACGCAGTATTTT; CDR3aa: CASSWGASTDTQYF
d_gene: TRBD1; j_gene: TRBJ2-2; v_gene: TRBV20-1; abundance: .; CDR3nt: TGCAGTGCTAGACAACCCGGACAGGCTACGAACACCGGGGAGCTGTTTTTT; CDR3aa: CSARQPGQATNTGELFF
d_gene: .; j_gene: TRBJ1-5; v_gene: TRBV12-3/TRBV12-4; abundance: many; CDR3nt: TGTGCCAGCAGTTTTTTGGCTGGGTGGGATCAGCCCCAGCATTTT; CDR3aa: CASSFLAGWDQPQHF
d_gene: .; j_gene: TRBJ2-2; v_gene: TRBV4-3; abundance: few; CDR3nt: TGCGCCAGCAGCCAAGACCTAACAGGGGAGGTGGGGACCGGGGAGCTGTTTTTT; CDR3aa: CASSQDLTGEVGTGELFF
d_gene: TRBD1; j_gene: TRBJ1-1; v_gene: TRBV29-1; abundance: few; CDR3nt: TGCAGCGTTCGAGCCCGGGAGGGGGCGAGGACTGAAGCTTTCTTT; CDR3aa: CSVRAREGARTEAFF
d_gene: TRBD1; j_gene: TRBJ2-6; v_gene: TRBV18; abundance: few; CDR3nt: TGTGCCAGCTCACCGGGACAGATCAATTCTGGGGCCAACGTCCTGACTTTC; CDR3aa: CASSPGQINSGANVLTF
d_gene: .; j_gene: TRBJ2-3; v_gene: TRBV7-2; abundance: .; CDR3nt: TGTGCCAGCAGCTTGCTAGTGGCCCGCACAGATACGCAGTATTTT; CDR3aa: CASSLLVARTDTQYF
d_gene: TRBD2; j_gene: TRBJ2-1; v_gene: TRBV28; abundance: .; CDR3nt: TGTGCCAGCAGCTGGACTAGCAATGAGCAGTTCTTC; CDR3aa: CASSWTSNEQFF
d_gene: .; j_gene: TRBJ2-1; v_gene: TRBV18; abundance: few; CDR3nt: TGTGCCAGCTCACCACCAGATCAGAATGAGCAGTTCTTC; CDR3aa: CASSPPDQNEQFF